Each of the 28 T cell receptor beta chains below was sequenced from the same sample in a study of blood T cell repertoires in COVID-19. TCRdb's table, derived via immunoSEQ multiplex PCR, lists solely in-frame clones and lacks some. The sample includes roughly 15,000 clones, 75% to 90% of them seen just once. The specimen was peripheral blood. These receptors were collected from a human donor in a cohort sampled during active COVID-19.

This sequence joins TRBV12-3 or TRBV12-4 and TRBJ2-1, with a weak D call TRBD2 (5 bases). Trimming cost V 7 bases and J 9 bases, with 13 bases left between them. The CDR3 runs 12 residues. The CDR3 sequence: CASMVLAGEQFF. DNA of the CDR3: TGTGCCAGCATGGTGTTGGCGGGTGAGCAGTTCTTC.

The rearrangement links TRBV9 to TRBJ1-4; unclear D gene. The CDR3 consists of 15 residues. Looked up from germline, CDR1 is SGDLS and CDR2 is YYNGEE. Trimming left V 0 bases short and J 7 bases short, with 13 bases between. CDR3 residues: CASSVDGFRGEKLFF. In nucleotides, the CDR3 is TGTGCCAGCAGCGTAGATGGCTTCCGGGGTGAAAAACTGTTTTTT.

The chain carries TRBV3-1 (or the pseudogene TRBV3-2) and TRBJ1-2; D not resolved. Germline V CDR1 and CDR2: LGHDT, YNNKEL (reference sequence). The CDR3 consists of 13 residues. V lost 2 bases and J lost 7, with 11 bases in between. The CDR3 loop is CASSQNRNSGYTF. As DNA, the CDR3 is TGTGCCAGCAGCCAAAACAGAAATAGTGGCTACACCTTC.

The chain is built from TRBV19 and TRBJ1-1, with 7 bases fitting TRBD1. V trimming: 5 bases; J trimming: 4 bases; junction bases outside the gene matches: 10. Germline CDR1 reads LNHDA; CDR2 reads SQIVND (reference sequence). The CDR3 extends over 15 amino acids. The CDR3 sequence is CASSAVTGVGTEAFF. CDR3 nucleotides: TGTGCCAGTAGTGCCGTAACAGGGGTGGGCACTGAAGCTTTCTTT.

The gene calls are TRBV10-3 and TRBJ1-4; D gene ambiguous. V lost 2 bases and J lost 4, with 8 bases in between. The CDR3 is 14 amino acids. Germline V gives CDR1 ENHRY, CDR2 SYGVKD. The CDR3 nucleotides are TGTGCCATCAGTGAGAGTCAGGTTAATGAAAAACTGTTTTTT. Protein: CAISESQVNEKLFF.

This clone was seen only a few times. The chain employs TRBV7-3 and TRBJ1-5; D remains unclear. V was pared by 2 bases and J by 3 bases, with 5 bases between. CDR3 length equals 13 residues. Germline loops: CDR1 SGHTA, CDR2 FQGTGA. CDR3 DNA sequence: TGTGCCAGCAGCTTAGGCCTCAATCAGCCCCAGCATTTT. Protein sequence: CASSLGLNQPQHF.

This chain links TRBV7-2 with TRBJ1-5; 8 bases align to TRBD1. Germline-derived CDR1 and CDR2 are SGHTA and FQGNSA. After removal of 5 bases from V and 9 bases from J, the junction contained 12 bases not matched to a gene. This CDR3 region has 15 residues. CDR3 residues: CASSPKGQAQWPQHF. For the CDR3, the DNA is TGTGCCAGCAGCCCGAAGGGACAGGCGCAATGGCCCCAGCATTTT.

The J gene is TRBJ1-4, the V gene TRBV5-1, with D possibly TRBD1 on 6 matching bases. V lost 1 base and J lost 8, with 18 bases in between. Germline V gives CDR1 SGHRS, CDR2 YFSETQ. The CDR3 totals 16 residues. The CDR3 nucleotides are TGCGCCAGCAGCTTGTCCGGCCAGGGGTCGGAGGAAAAACTGTTTTTT. This translates into CASSLSGQGSEEKLFF.

As regards this clone: Other nucleotide sequences from this sample produce the same CDR3. V and J are TRBV7-2 and TRBJ2-1, with D hard to call. CDR1 and CDR2 (germline): SGHTA, FQGNSA. CDR3 length: 16 amino acids. Deletions cut 1 base from V and 3 bases from J, with 13 bases between. The CDR3 spells CASSLETTRGYNEQFF. The CDR3 nucleotides read TGTGCCAGCAGCTTAGAAACAACTCGAGGCTACAATGAGCAGTTCTTC.

This clone has only one observation. This rearrangement joins TRBV7-9 to TRBJ1-2; the match to TRBD1 covers 7 bases. The CDR3 covers 17 residues. The J segment lost 0 bases and the V segment lost 1 base, leaving 8 bases of the junction unmatched. CDR1 SEHNR and CDR2 FQNEAQ come from the germline V gene (reference sequence). CDR3 bases: TGTGCCAGCAGCTTAGACTACGAGGGGGCTTCTAACTATGGCTACACCTTC. This translates into CASSLDYEGASNYGYTF.

The V and J genes are TRBV6-6 and TRBJ2-1, with TRBD2 matching over 8 bases. Germline trimming cut 2 bases from V and 6 bases from J; bases unmatched to any gene: 6. Germline values: CDR1 MNHNY, CDR2 SVGAGI (reference sequence). The CDR3 contains 15 residues. Here the CDR3 reads CASSYVPSGSNEQFF. CDR3 nucleotide sequence: TGTGCCAGCAGTTACGTCCCTAGCGGGTCCAATGAGCAGTTCTTC.

In regard to this clone: This specimen includes other DNA sequences encoding the same CDR3. The chain couples TRBV28 to TRBJ1-1; D may be TRBD1 (5 bases). Trimming removed 5 bases at V and 5 bases at J, with 15 bases between. The germline V gene encodes CDR1 MDHEN and CDR2 SYDVKM. CDR3 size: 14 residues. This chain's CDR3 is CASSPGGVGTEAFF. Written as DNA, the CDR3 is TGTGCCAGCAGTCCGGGGGGGGTAGGGACTGAAGCTTTCTTT.

The rearrangement links TRBV9 to TRBJ1-4; 8 bases map to TRBD1. From germline, CDR1 is SGDLS and CDR2 YYNGEE. Trimming took 4 bases from V and 7 from J; bases not matched to a gene: 3. The length of the CDR3 is 13 residues. Here the CDR3 DNA reads TGTGCCAGCAGCATCGGACAGGGTGAAAAACTGTTTTTT. Amino acids: CASSIGQGEKLFF.

This clone was seen only once. The CDR3 nucleotides are TGTGCCAGCAGACCGACAGGGGGCTCTTATGGCTACACCTTC. This codes for CASRPTGGSYGYTF. The chain combines TRBV6-5 with TRBJ1-2; 10 bases match TRBD1. This CDR3 has 14 residues. J lost 5 bases, V lost 6 bases, and 6 bases had no gene match. The germline V gene encodes CDR1 MNHEY and CDR2 SVGAGI.

The J gene is TRBJ1-3, the V gene TRBV9; D not resolved. Germline V gene sequence: CDR1 SGDLS, CDR2 YYNGEE. CDR3 length: 13 amino acids. Between the trimmed V and J ends, which lost 0 bases and 3 bases, there was a span of 4 bases. CDR3 sequence (DNA): TGTGCCAGCAGCGTAGGAGTTGGAAACACCATATATTTT. Protein product: CASSVGVGNTIYF. The variable domain in full, with the rest retrieved from reference TRBV9 and TRBJ1-3, is DSGVTQTPKHLITATGQRVTLRCSPRSGDLSVYWYQQSLDQGLQFLIQYYNGEERAKGNILERFSAQQFPDLHSELNLSSLELGDSALYFCASSVGVGNTIYFGEGSWLTVV.

This chain joins TRBV27 and TRBJ1-1, with D possibly matching TRBD1 (5 bases). The CDR3 spans 14 residues. The V gene lost 8 bases and the J gene lost 0 bases, with 13 bases spanning the gap. Germline V CDR1 and CDR2: MNHEY, SMNVEV (reference sequence). The CDR3 here is CASPSTDMNTEAFF. As DNA, the CDR3 is TGTGCCAGCCCCTCGACAGACATGAACACTGAAGCTTTCTTT.

In its sample, this clone was seen a few times. Within the sample, other DNA sequences also encode this same CDR3. The chain carries TRBV7-2 and TRBJ2-3; 7 positions match TRBD2. There are 16 residues in the CDR3. V shed 1 base and J 1 base; nucleotides not matched to a gene: 5. The germline CDR1 and CDR2 sequences are SGHTA and FQGNSA. The CDR3 region is CASSLGGGVGTDTQYF. The CDR3 nucleotides are TGTGCCAGCAGCTTAGGGGGAGGGGTGGGCACAGATACGCAGTATTTT.

The rearrangement uses TRBV12-3 or TRBV12-4 and TRBJ2-7; D is possibly TRBD1 (6 bases). Trimming stripped 5 bases from V and 2 bases from J, with 10 bases between. The CDR3 consists of 13 residues. DNA for the CDR3: TGTGCCAGCAGTCAGGACAGAACCTACGAGCAGTACTTC. This codes for CASSQDRTYEQYF.

The V and J genes are TRBV7-9 and TRBJ1-3; no definite D call. Deletions cut 4 bases from V and 0 bases from J, with 10 bases between. The CDR3 runs 15 residues. Germline-derived CDR1 and CDR2 are SEHNR and FQNEAQ (reference sequence). The CDR3, as DNA: TGTGCCAGCAGCTCCCTTCAACTCTCTGGAAACACCATATATTTT. Residues: CASSSLQLSGNTIYF.

J is TRBJ2-2 and V is TRBV6-6, with 7 bases lining up with TRBD2. Germline CDR1 reads MNHNY; CDR2 reads SVGAGI (reference sequence). The J segment lost 2 bases and the V segment lost 6 bases, leaving 9 bases of the junction unmatched. The CDR3 runs to 16 residues. The CDR3 protein is CASRAPGLRNTGELFF. The CDR3 coding sequence is TGTGCCAGCAGAGCCCCGGGACTAAGAAACACCGGGGAGCTGTTTTTT.

The chain has TRBV29-1 and TRBJ2-7, with D perhaps TRBD1 (6 bases). V was pared by 1 base and J by 4 bases, with 11 bases between. Germline lookup yields CDR1 SQVTM and CDR2 ANQGSEA. The CDR3 is 13 amino acids. CDR3 sequence: CSVEVAQGYEQYF. The DNA for the CDR3 is TGCAGCGTTGAAGTCGCCCAGGGGTACGAGCAGTACTTC.

V is TRBV9 and J is TRBJ2-3; D is perhaps TRBD2 (5 bases). V lost 4 bases and J 1 base, leaving 13 bases between the germline ends. There are 15 residues in the CDR3. Germline V gene lookup returns CDR1 SGDLS and CDR2 YYNGEE. CDR3 amino acids: CASSLGDLGTDTQYF. The DNA for the CDR3 is TGTGCCAGCAGCCTGGGAGACCTGGGCACAGATACGCAGTATTTT. The full variable domain, its missing parts supplied by reference TRBV9 and TRBJ2-3, is DSGVTQTPKHLITATGQRVTLRCSPRSGDLSVYWYQQSLDQGLQFLIQYYNGEERAKGNILERFSAQQFPDLHSELNLSSLELGDSALYFCASSLGDLGTDTQYFGPGTRLTVL.

V is TRBV5-1 and J is TRBJ2-3; 14 bases fit TRBD2. CDR3 length: 13 residues. J gave up 13 bases and V 5 bases, and 6 bases lay outside the gene matches. From germline, CDR1 is SGHRS and CDR2 YFSETQ. CDR3 region: CASRDGTSGSEYF. The CDR3 bases are TGCGCCAGCAGAGACGGGACTAGCGGGAGTGAGTATTTT. Variable domain in full (rest from reference TRBV5-1 and TRBJ2-3): KAGVTQTPRYLIKTRGQQVTLSCSPISGHRSVSWYQQTPGQGLQFLFEYFSETQRNKGNFPGRFSGRQFSNSRSEMNVSTLELGDSALYLCASRDGTSGSEYFGPGTRLTVL.

The chain uses TRBV5-4 and TRBJ1-1, with a possible D match to TRBD1 (5 bases). V lost 4 bases and J 4 bases, leaving 20 bases between the germline ends. Germline V lookup: CDR1 SGHNT, CDR2 YYREEE (reference sequence). The CDR3 covers 16 residues. The DNA of the CDR3 is TGTGCCAGCAGCCCCGGGGGACCGAGTACGTTCACTGAAGCTTTCTTT. This translates into CASSPGGPSTFTEAFF. The full variable domain, with the rest looked up from reference TRBV5-4 and TRBJ1-1, is ETGVTQSPTHLIKTRGQQVTLRCSSQSGHNTVSWYQQALGQGPQFIFQYYREEENGRGNFPPRFSGLQFPNYSSELNVNALELDDSALYLCASSPGGPSTFTEAFFGQGTRLTVV.

The chain has TRBV28 and TRBJ1-3, with TRBD1 identical over 10 bases. CDR1 MDHEN and CDR2 SYDVKM come from the germline V gene. This CDR3 is 21 amino acids long. Unmatched junction bases numbered 19, after V lost 5 bases and J lost 0 bases. In nucleotides, the CDR3 is TGTGCCAGCAGTGGAACCGGGACAGGGGTTAGCTTTGGGGTCTCTGGAAACACCATATATTTT. This translates into CASSGTGTGVSFGVSGNTIYF.

V and J are TRBV19 and TRBJ1-5, with D tentatively TRBD1 (5 bases). The ends were cut back, 10 bases at V and 4 bases at J, with 11 bases in the middle. CDR3 length equals 12 residues. Germline loops: CDR1 LNHDA, CDR2 SQIVND (reference sequence). CDR3 nucleotide sequence: TGTGCCACTCAGGCAGGGAATCAGCCCCAGCATTTT. Protein product: CATQAGNQPQHF.

The chain uses TRBV12-3 or TRBV12-4 and TRBJ1-4, with a weak D call TRBD1 (6 bases). Trimming removed 6 bases from V and 7 bases from J, with 12 bases in between. CDR3 size: 13 residues. The CDR3 here is CASSRGQSEKLFF. CDR3 coding DNA: TGTGCCAGCAGCCGAGGACAGAGTGAAAAACTGTTTTTT.

This clone has a handful of counts. The chain joins TRBV28 to TRBJ1-1; TRBD1 agrees at 7 bases. CDR3 length: 14 amino acids. Germline V CDR1 and CDR2: MDHEN, SYDVKM. V trimming: 6 bases; J trimming: 0 bases; junction bases outside the gene matches: 4. This chain's CDR3 is CASREGQLNTEAFF. Written as DNA, the CDR3 is TGTGCCAGCAGGGAGGGACAGTTGAACACTGAAGCTTTCTTT.